This entry describes one T cell receptor (beta chain). The same CDR3 is also encoded by other DNA sequences in this sample. Profiling relied on immunoSEQ multiplex PCR, and the TCRdb table lists in-frame clones only, not all of them. Of 65,000 to 70,000 clones in the sample, 80% to 90% were seen once. This specimen comes from a study of blood T cell repertoires in COVID-19. Whole-study context: Samples representing acute and convalescent COVID-19 were sourced from the United States, Italy and Spain. PBMCs, B-cell-depleted T cells, or T cells were the source of the cDNA or gDNA that made up the material.

The CDR3 loop spans 15 amino acids. Germline V gene lookup returns CDR1 SGDLS and CDR2 YYNGEE. Losses at the gene ends were 0 bases for V and 5 bases for J; bases not matched to a gene: 5. Sequencing input: peripheral blood. The rearrangement joins TRBV9 to TRBJ1-1; 9 bases align to TRBD1. This TCR was recovered from a woman aged 55-70 years with acute or convalescent COVID-19. In DNA form, the CDR3 reads TGTGCCAGCAGCGTAGAGGGACAGGGAAATACTGAAGCTTTCTTT. Amino acids: CASSVEGQGNTEAFF.